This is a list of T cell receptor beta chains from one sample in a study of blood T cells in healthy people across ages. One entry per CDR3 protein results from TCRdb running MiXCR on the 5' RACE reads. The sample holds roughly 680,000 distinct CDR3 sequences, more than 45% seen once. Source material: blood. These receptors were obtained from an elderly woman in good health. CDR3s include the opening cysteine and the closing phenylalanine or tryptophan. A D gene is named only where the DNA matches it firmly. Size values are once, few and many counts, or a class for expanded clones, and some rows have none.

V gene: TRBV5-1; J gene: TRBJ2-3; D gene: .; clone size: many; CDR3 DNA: TGCGCCAGCAGCGCGTACACAGATACGCAGTATTTT; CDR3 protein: CASSAYTDTQYF
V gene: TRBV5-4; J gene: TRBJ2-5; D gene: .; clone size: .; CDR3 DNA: TGTGCCAGCAGCCTGATGCAGGGGGAGACCCAGTACTTC; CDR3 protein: CASSLMQGETQYF
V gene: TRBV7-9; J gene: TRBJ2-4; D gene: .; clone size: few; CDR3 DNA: TGTGCCAGTTCCCGACAAGCGACGGACGGTAAAAACATTCAGTACTTC; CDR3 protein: CASSRQATDGKNIQYF
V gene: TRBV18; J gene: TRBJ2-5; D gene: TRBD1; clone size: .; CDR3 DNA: TGTGCCAGCTCCCTCGACAGGGCCCAAGAGACCCAGTACTTC; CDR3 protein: CASSLDRAQETQYF
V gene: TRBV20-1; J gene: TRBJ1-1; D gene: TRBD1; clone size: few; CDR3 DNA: TGCAGTGCTAGCAAAACAGGGGCCACTGAAGCTTTCTTT; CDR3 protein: CSASKTGATEAFF
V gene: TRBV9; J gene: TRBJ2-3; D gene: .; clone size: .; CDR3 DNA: TGTGCCAGCAGCGGGACAGGGAGGGAAACAGATACGCAGTATTTT; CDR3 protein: CASSGTGRETDTQYF
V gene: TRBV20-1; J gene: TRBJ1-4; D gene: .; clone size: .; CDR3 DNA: TGCAGTGCTAGCCCGCCAGGGATTAATGAAAAACTGTTTTTT; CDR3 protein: CSASPPGINEKLFF
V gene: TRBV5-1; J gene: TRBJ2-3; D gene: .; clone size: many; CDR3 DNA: TGCGCCAGCAGCTTGGCTATGGGGCCAGATACGCAGTATTTT; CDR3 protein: CASSLAMGPDTQYF
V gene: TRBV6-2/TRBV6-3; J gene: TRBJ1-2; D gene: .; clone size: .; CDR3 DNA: TGTGCCAGCAGTTACCGTTGGACAGACGACCCTAACTATGGCTACACCTTC; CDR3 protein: CASSYRWTDDPNYGYTF
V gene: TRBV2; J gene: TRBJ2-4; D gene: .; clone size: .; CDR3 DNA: TGTGCCAGCATGGCAGAAAACATTCAGTACTTC; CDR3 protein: CASMAENIQYF
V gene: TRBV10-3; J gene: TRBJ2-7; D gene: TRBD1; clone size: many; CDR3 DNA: TGTGCCATCAGTGAGACCGGGACAGGATACGAGCAGTACTTC; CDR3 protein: CAISETGTGYEQYF
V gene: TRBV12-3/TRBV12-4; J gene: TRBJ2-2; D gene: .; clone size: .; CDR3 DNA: TGTGCCAGCGTGGTCGACCTCGGGGAGCTGTTTTTT; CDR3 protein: CASVVDLGELFF
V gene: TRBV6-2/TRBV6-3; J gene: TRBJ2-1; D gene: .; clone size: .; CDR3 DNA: TGTGCCAGCAGTTTCCCCGGCTGGGGGACAATTACCTACAATGAGCAGTTCTTC; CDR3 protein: CASSFPGWGTITYNEQFF
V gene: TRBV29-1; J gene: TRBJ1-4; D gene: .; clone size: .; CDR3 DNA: TGCAGCGTTGCGGGCCTTACCGAAAAACTGTTTTTT; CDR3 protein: CSVAGLTEKLFF
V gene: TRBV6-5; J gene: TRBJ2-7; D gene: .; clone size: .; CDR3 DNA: TGTGCCGGCAGTTACTCTGCCAGGGGGGGTTACGAGCAGTACTTC; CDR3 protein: CAGSYSARGGYEQYF
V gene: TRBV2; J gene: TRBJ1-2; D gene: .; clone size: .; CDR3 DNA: TGTGCCAGCACCCAGCCTAACTCGTATGGCTACACCTTC; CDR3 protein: CASTQPNSYGYTF
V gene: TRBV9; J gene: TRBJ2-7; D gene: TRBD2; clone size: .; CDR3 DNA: TGTGCCAGCAGCTCTAGCGGGGGGCCTTCCTACGAGCAGTACTTC; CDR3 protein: CASSSSGGPSYEQYF
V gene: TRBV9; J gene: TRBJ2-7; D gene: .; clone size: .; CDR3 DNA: TGTGCCAGCAGCGTAGAGGCAGGGGGGACCGAGCAGTACTTC; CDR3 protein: CASSVEAGGTEQYF
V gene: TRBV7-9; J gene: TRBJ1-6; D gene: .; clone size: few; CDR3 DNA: TGTGCCAGCAGCCGTCCAGGGAGCTCCTATAATTCACCCCTCCACTTT; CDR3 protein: CASSRPGSSYNSPLHF